Following are 25 T cell receptor beta chains from one sample sequenced in a study of Ad26.COV2.S vaccination and SARS-CoV-2 variants. This table comes from immunoSEQ multiplex PCR, and its TCRdb copy is limited to in-frame clones, with some not included. Of about 440,000 clones in the sample, 90% were seen once. Treatment specified: roughly 18 received Ad26.COV2.S at low or high dose, single or two shots; roughly 5 received placebo; per-sample allocation not given. Samples came from day 63 after the first vaccine or placebo injection. This sample comprised peripheral blood, obtained in a trial of Ad26.COV2.S vaccine versus placebo. The receptors originated from a person aged 18-65 years who received the Ad26.COV2.S COVID-19 vaccine or a placebo.

The chain employs TRBV6-6 and TRBJ2-1; 7 bases are a match to TRBD2. After removal of 2 bases from V and 4 bases from J, the junction contained 5 bases not matched to a gene. Germline V gives CDR1 MNHNY, CDR2 SVGAGI (reference sequence). The CDR3 has 15 residues. The CDR3: CASSYPSGRYNEQFF. As DNA, the CDR3 is TGTGCCAGCAGTTACCCTAGCGGACGGTACAATGAGCAGTTCTTC.

V gene TRBV7-9 combines with J gene TRBJ2-7; TRBD1 might be the D (7 bases). Germline assignment: CDR1 SEHNR and CDR2 FQNEAQ (reference sequence). CDR3 length: 19 residues. The V end was cut by 0 bases, the J end by 4 bases, with 25 bases between. The CDR3 reads CASSLARQGGSGGWYEQYF. The CDR3 DNA sequence: TGTGCCAGCAGCTTAGCGCGGCAGGGGGGTAGCGGAGGTTGGTACGAGCAGTACTTC.

Ten or more counts support this clone. The genes are TRBV9 and TRBJ2-7; a weak D match, TRBD2 (5 bases). V gave up 0 bases and J gave up 2 bases, with 12 bases separating them. The CDR3 has 15 residues. Germline-derived CDR1 and CDR2 are SGDLS and YYNGEE. As DNA, the CDR3 is TGTGCCAGCAGCGTAGAGAGCGGTCCACCCTACGAGCAGTACTTC. This sequence encodes CASSVESGPPYEQYF.

The genes are TRBV7-3 and TRBJ2-5, with unresolved D. The CDR3 totals 13 residues. V dropped 5 bases and J dropped 1 base, with 8 bases sitting between them. In germline, CDR1 is SGHTA, CDR2 FQGTGA. CDR3 DNA: TGTGCCAGCAGCCCCTACGGCCAAGAGACCCAGTACTTC. Amino acids: CASSPYGQETQYF.

The V and J genes are TRBV27 and TRBJ2-2; 9 bases fit TRBD2. The CDR3 spans 18 residues. The germline CDR1 and CDR2 sequences are MNHEY and SMNVEV (reference sequence). Unmatched junction bases numbered 11, after V lost 2 bases and J lost 4 bases. The CDR3 protein is CASSLKGVGSGSTGELFF. The CDR3 nucleotides read TGTGCCAGCAGTTTAAAGGGGGTGGGTAGCGGGAGCACCGGGGAGCTGTTTTTT.

V and J are TRBV5-4 and TRBJ2-5; the D gene is possibly TRBD1 (6 bases). This CDR3 has 14 residues. CDR1 SGHNT and CDR2 YYREEE come from the germline V gene (reference sequence). Trimming shortened V by 2 bases and J by 5 bases, and 13 bases separated the two germline ends. DNA of the CDR3: TGTGCCAGCAGCTTAAGAACAGGGTTGGAGACCCAGTACTTC. This codes for CASSLRTGLETQYF.

Concerning this clone: Different DNA sequences within this sample yield the same CDR3. This chain links TRBV2 with TRBJ1-4, with TRBD1 identical over 7 bases. This CDR3 has 14 amino acids. Looked up from germline, CDR1 is SNHLY and CDR2 is FYNNEI. The V gene end was trimmed by 1 base and the J gene end by 5 bases; junction bases not matched to a gene: 1. The chain's CDR3 is CASSEGRGNEKLFF. For the CDR3, the DNA is TGTGCCAGCAGTGAAGGCAGGGGGAATGAAAAACTGTTTTTT.

The V call is TRBV10-3, the J call TRBJ2-2; possible D gene TRBD1, 5 bases. The CDR3 is 12 amino acids. The V and J ends lost 7 bases and 7 bases respectively, with 10 bases between them. Germline loops: CDR1 ENHRY, CDR2 SYGVKD. CDR3 DNA sequence: TGTGCCATCAAGGGGCCGATCGGGGAGCTGTTTTTT. Its translation: CAIKGPIGELFF.

V usage is TRBV6-1 and J usage is TRBJ2-1; no clear D gene. V lost 3 bases, J lost 0 bases, and 9 bases lay in between. In germline, CDR1 is MNHNS, CDR2 SASEGT. The CDR3 is 15 amino acids. CDR3 bases: TGTGCCAGCAGTGAGGGTGGAACCTCCTACAATGAGCAGTTCTTC. Amino acids: CASSEGGTSYNEQFF.

The chain links TRBV28 to TRBJ2-1; 13 bases agree with TRBD2. Germline V gives CDR1 MDHEN, CDR2 SYDVKM. The CDR3 runs to 18 residues. The V and J ends lost 6 bases and 1 base, in that order; junction bases with no gene match: 9. The CDR3 spells CASSHPLLAGGSYNEQFF. The CDR3 DNA is TGTGCCAGCAGCCACCCTCTACTAGCGGGAGGGTCCTACAATGAGCAGTTCTTC.

This clone has just a few counts. The rearrangement joins TRBV4-3 to TRBJ1-2; TRBD1 might be the D (6 bases). Trimming took 4 bases from V and 0 from J, leaving 12 bases between them. CDR3 size: 15 residues. Germline assignment: CDR1 LGHNA and CDR2 YSLEER. CDR3 sequence reads: CASSPDRPANYGYTF. The CDR3 DNA sequence: TGCGCCAGCAGCCCGGACAGACCTGCTAACTATGGCTACACCTTC.

The rearrangement uses TRBV19 and TRBJ2-2; TRBD1 is a possible D gene (6 bases). The CDR3 has 15 amino acids. Trimming left V 3 bases short and J 4 bases short, with 12 bases between. The germline V gene has CDR1 LNHDA and CDR2 SQIVND (reference sequence). As DNA, the CDR3 is TGTGCCAGTAGTATCCAGGGGATCGGCACCGGGGAGCTGTTTTTT. It codes for CASSIQGIGTGELFF.

The gene calls are TRBV30 and TRBJ1-4; D unresolved. The CDR3 loop spans 15 amino acids. Germline CDR1 reads GTSNPN; CDR2 reads SVGIG (reference sequence). V lost 5 bases and J 8 bases, leaving 21 bases between the germline ends. CDR3 nucleotide sequence: TGTGCCTGGCGCACTAGTTGGGCAGAAGGGGAAAAACTGTTTTTT. Its protein product is CAWRTSWAEGEKLFF. Combining the CDR3 with reference TRBV30 and TRBJ1-4 gives the whole variable domain SQTIHQWPATLVQPVGSPLSLECTVEGTSNPNLYWYRQAAGRGLQLLFYSVGIGQISSEVPQNLSASRPQDRQFILSSKKLLLSDSGFYLCAWRTSWAEGEKLFFGSGTQLSVL.

The rearrangement joins TRBV7-2 to TRBJ2-3; tentative D call: TRBD2 (6 bases). Germline V CDR1 and CDR2: SGHTA, FQGNSA. This CDR3 has 15 amino acids. V lost 4 bases to trimming and J lost 2 bases, with 13 bases between them. The CDR3 sequence: CASSSRRGYTDTQYF. CDR3 nucleotides: TGTGCCAGCAGCTCAAGGCGGGGATACACAGATACGCAGTATTTT.

V is TRBV18 and J is TRBJ2-1; a possible D gene is TRBD2 (5 bases). CDR3 length: 13 amino acids. Germline V lookup: CDR1 KGHSH, CDR2 LQKENI. The ends were cut back, 8 bases at V and 7 bases at J, with 15 bases in the middle. As DNA, the CDR3 is TGTGCCAGCGCGACTAAGGATGCAAATGAGCAGTTCTTC. Its protein product is CASATKDANEQFF.

On this clone: Other DNA sequences of this sample code for an identical CDR3. The chain combines TRBV7-2 with TRBJ2-7; D unresolved. Trimming pared 2 bases from V and 1 base from J, leaving 3 bases between. From germline, CDR1 is SGHTA and CDR2 FQGNSA. The CDR3 covers 12 residues. The CDR3: CASSLSSYEQYF. CDR3 DNA sequence: TGTGCCAGCAGCTTATCATCCTACGAGCAGTACTTC.

This clone was counted once. The V and J genes are TRBV2 and TRBJ2-1, with 12 bases lining up with TRBD2. The CDR3 is 15 amino acids. The V gene end was trimmed by 8 bases and the J gene end by 8 bases; junction bases not matched to a gene: 10. CDR1 and CDR2 (germline): SNHLY, FYNNEI. The CDR3 is CASYSRTSGIDEQFF. The CDR3 nucleotides are TGTGCCAGCTACTCCCGGACTAGCGGGATCGATGAGCAGTTCTTC.

This chain links TRBV2 with TRBJ2-3, with 9 bases fitting TRBD1. Trimming cost V 6 bases and J 7 bases; bases outside gene matches: 5. Germline V CDR1 and CDR2: SNHLY, FYNNEI. The CDR3 has 13 residues. CDR3: CASRDRGRNTQYF. The CDR3 DNA sequence: TGTGCCAGCAGGGACAGGGGTAGGAATACGCAGTATTTT.

The chain links TRBV13 to TRBJ1-5, with D possibly matching TRBD1 (5 bases). The V end lost 4 bases, the J end lost 3 bases, and 10 bases lay between the germline ends. CDR3 size: 14 residues. Germline-derived CDR1 and CDR2 are PRHDT and FYEKMQ (reference sequence). The CDR3 nucleotides read TGTGCCAGCAGCTCGGGGGGTGACAATCAGCCCCAGCATTTT. This sequence encodes CASSSGGDNQPQHF.

This clone was picked up one time. CDR3 bases: TGTGCCACCAGTGGCCAGCGGGAGAATGGCGTAGATACGCAGTATTTT. Translated: CATSGQRENGVDTQYF. The V gene is TRBV24-1, the J gene TRBJ2-3; 8 bases map to TRBD2. V was clipped by 5 bases and J by 5 bases; unmatched bases: 11. Germline CDR1 reads KGHDR; CDR2 reads SFDVKD. This CDR3 has 16 amino acids.

V is TRBV7-9 and J is TRBJ2-7, with unresolved D. Trimming pared 1 base from V and 1 base from J, leaving 8 bases between. The CDR3 consists of 14 residues. From germline, CDR1 is SEHNR and CDR2 FQNEAQ (reference sequence). In nucleotides, the CDR3 is TGTGCCAGCAGCTTAGAGGGCACGTCCTACGAGCAGTACTTC. It encodes CASSLEGTSYEQYF. The full variable domain, rest sourced from reference TRBV7-9 and TRBJ2-7, is DTGVSQNPRHKITKRGQNVTFRCDPISEHNRLYWYRQTLGQGPEFLTYFQNEAQLEKSRLLSDRFSAERPKGSFSTLEIQRTEQGDSAMYLCASSLEGTSYEQYFGPGTRLTVT.

The J gene is TRBJ2-3, the V gene TRBV7-9, with 12 nucleotides matching TRBD2. V shed 5 bases and J 5 bases; nucleotides not matched to a gene: 8. The CDR3 sequence is 16 residues long. The germline CDR1 and CDR2 sequences are SEHNR and FQNEAQ (reference sequence). In DNA, the CDR3 is TGTGCCAGCAGCACACGACTAGCGGGAGACCTAGATACGCAGTATTTT. Translating gives CASSTRLAGDLDTQYF. Full variable domain (missing parts from reference TRBV7-9 and TRBJ2-3): DTGVSQNPRHKITKRGQNVTFRCDPISEHNRLYWYRQTLGQGPEFLTYFQNEAQLEKSRLLSDRFSAERPKGSFSTLEIQRTEQGDSAMYLCASSTRLAGDLDTQYFGPGTRLTVL.

This clone was detected only once. The gene calls are TRBV7-6 and TRBJ2-5; D gene ambiguous. Trimming shortened V by 0 bases and J by 1 base, and 9 bases separated the two germline ends. Germline lookup yields CDR1 SGHVS and CDR2 FNYEAQ. The CDR3 sequence is 15 residues long. Here the CDR3 DNA reads TGTGCCAGCAGCTTAGCCTTCGAGGTCCAAGAGACCCAGTACTTC. Amino acids: CASSLAFEVQETQYF.

The chain links TRBV19 to TRBJ1-5; 10 bases are a match to TRBD1. The CDR3 loop spans 16 amino acids. V lost 6 bases, J lost 2 bases, and 7 bases stayed unmatched. Germline CDR1 LNHDA, CDR2 SQIVND (reference sequence). The CDR3 region has the DNA TGTGCCAGTAGGTCTTGGGACAGGGGTGGCAATCAGCCCCAGCATTTT. Protein product: CASRSWDRGGNQPQHF.

The rearrangement uses TRBV11-2 and TRBJ2-7; D is possibly TRBD1 (6 bases). The CDR3 has 12 amino acids. Germline CDR1 reads SGHAT; CDR2 reads FQNNGV. Trimming took off 4 bases at V and 9 bases at J, with 13 bases between the two ends. The CDR3 DNA is TGTGCCAGCAGCTCAACAGGGTTTTGGCAGTACTTC. Translating gives CASSSTGFWQYF.